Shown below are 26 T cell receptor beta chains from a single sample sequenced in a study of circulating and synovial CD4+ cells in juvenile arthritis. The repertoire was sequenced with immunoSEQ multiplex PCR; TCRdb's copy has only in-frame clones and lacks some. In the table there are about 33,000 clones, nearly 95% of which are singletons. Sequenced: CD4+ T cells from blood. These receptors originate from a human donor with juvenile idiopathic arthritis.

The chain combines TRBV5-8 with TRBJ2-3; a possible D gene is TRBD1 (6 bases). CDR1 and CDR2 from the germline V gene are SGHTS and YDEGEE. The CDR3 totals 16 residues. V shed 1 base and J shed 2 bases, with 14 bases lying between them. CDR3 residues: CASSLTGQGTTDTQYF. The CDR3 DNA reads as TGTGCCAGCAGCTTGACGGGACAAGGGACCACAGATACGCAGTATTTT.

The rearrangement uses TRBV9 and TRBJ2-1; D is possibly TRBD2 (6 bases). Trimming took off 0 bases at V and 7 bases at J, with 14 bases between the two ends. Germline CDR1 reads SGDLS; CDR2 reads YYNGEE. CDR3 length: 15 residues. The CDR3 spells CASSVGGVEGNEQFF. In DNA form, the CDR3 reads TGTGCCAGCAGCGTAGGAGGGGTGGAGGGGAATGAGCAGTTCTTC. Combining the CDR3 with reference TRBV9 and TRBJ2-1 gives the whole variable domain DSGVTQTPKHLITATGQRVTLRCSPRSGDLSVYWYQQSLDQGLQFLIQYYNGEERAKGNILERFSAQQFPDLHSELNLSSLELGDSALYFCASSVGGVEGNEQFFGPGTRLTVL.

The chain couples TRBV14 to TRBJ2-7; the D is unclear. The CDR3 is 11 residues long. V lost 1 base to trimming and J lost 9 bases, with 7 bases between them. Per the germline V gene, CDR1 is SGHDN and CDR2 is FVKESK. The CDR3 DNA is TGTGCCAGCAGCCAAGGGGCCGGGCAGTACTTC. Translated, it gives CASSQGAGQYF.

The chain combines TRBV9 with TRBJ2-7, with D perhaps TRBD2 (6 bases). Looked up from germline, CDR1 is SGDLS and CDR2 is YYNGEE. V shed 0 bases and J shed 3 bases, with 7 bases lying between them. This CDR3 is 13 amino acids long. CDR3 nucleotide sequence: TGTGCCAGCAGCGTAGACGGGGGCTACGAGCAGTACTTC. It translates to CASSVDGGYEQYF.

This CDR3 is CAWSVPQGFVAFF. The CDR3 nucleotides are TGTGCCTGGAGTGTACCCCAGGGGTTCGTAGCTTTCTTT. The chain links TRBV30 to TRBJ1-1, with D tentatively TRBD1 (6 bases). With 0 bases removed from V and 10 bases from J, the gap between germline ends came to 15 bases. This CDR3 is 13 amino acids long. Germline-derived CDR1 and CDR2 are GTSNPN and SVGIG (reference sequence).

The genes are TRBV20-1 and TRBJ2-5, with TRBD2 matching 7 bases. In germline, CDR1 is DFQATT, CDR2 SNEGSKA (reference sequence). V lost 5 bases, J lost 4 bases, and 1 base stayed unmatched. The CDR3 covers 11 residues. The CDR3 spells CSAASGETQYF. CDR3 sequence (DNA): TGCAGTGCTGCTAGCGGAGAGACCCAGTACTTC.

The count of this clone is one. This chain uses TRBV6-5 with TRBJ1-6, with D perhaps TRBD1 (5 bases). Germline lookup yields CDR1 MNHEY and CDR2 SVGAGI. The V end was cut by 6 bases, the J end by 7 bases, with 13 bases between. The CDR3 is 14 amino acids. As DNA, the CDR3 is TGTGCCAGCAGGCAGGGAAGGGGCAATTCACCCCTCCACTTT. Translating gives CASRQGRGNSPLHF.

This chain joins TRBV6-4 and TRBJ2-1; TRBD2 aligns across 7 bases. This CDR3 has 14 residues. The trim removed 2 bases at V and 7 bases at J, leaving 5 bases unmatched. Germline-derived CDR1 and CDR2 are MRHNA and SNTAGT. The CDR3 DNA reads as TGTGCCAGCAGTGACACTTCCGGGGGGAATGAGCAGTTCTTC. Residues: CASSDTSGGNEQFF.

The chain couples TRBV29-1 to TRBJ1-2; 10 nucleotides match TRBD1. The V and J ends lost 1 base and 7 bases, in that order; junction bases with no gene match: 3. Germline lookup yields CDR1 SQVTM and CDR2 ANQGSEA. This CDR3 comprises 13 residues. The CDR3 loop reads CSVEAGTGVGYTF. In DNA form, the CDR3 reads TGCAGCGTTGAAGCCGGGACAGGGGTTGGCTACACCTTC.

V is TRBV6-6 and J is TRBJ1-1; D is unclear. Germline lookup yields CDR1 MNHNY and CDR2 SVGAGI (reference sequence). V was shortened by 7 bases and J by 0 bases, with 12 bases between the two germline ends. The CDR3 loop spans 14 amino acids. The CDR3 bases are TGTGCCAGCACTGAGGACTTATTGAACACTGAAGCTTTCTTT. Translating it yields CASTEDLLNTEAFF.

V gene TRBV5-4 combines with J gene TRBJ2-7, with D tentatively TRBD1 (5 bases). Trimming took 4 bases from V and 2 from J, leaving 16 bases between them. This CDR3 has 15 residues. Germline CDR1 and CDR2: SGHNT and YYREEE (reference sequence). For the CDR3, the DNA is TGTGCCAGCAGCCTCGACAGCAATTCAGCCTACGAGCAGTACTTC. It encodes CASSLDSNSAYEQYF.

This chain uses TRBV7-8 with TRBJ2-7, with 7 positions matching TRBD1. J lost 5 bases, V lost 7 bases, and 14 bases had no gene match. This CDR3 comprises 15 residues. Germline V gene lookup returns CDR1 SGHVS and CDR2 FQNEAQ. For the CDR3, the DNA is TGTGCCAGCAAACCCACGAGAGGGGGCCCTCACGAGCAGTACTTC. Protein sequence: CASKPTRGGPHEQYF.

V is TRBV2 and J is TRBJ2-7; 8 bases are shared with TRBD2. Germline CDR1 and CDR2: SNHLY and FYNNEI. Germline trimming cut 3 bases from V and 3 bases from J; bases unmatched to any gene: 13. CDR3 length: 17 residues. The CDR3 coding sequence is TGTGCCAGCAGTGAGTTACTAGCGGAAGCTATTTTCTACGAGCAGTACTTC. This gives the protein CASSELLAEAIFYEQYF.

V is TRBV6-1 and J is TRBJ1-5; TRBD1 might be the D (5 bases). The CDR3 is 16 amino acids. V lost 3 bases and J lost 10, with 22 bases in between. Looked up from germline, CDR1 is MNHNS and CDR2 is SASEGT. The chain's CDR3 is CASSDRDGGILRPQHF. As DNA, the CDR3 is TGTGCCAGCAGTGACCGGGACGGGGGGATTCTTCGCCCCCAGCATTTT.

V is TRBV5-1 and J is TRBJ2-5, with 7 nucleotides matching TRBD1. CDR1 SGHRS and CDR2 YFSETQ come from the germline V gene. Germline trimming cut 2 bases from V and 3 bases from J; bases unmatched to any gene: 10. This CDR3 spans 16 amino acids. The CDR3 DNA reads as TGCGCCAGCAGCTTATTCAGGGGGAATTCTAAAGAGACCCAGTACTTC. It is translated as CASSLFRGNSKETQYF.

The CDR3 region is CASIQGSEKLFF. The CDR3 DNA reads as TGCGCCAGCATTCAGGGGTCAGAAAAACTGTTTTTT. V and J are TRBV10-2 and TRBJ1-4; TRBD1 is a possible D gene (6 bases). Germline loops: CDR1 WSHSY, CDR2 SAAADI. Trimming pared 7 bases from V and 8 bases from J, leaving 11 bases between. The CDR3 runs 12 residues.

The CDR3 reads CASSLLVSEQFF. CDR3 in DNA: TGTGCCAGCAGCTTACTAGTTTCTGAGCAGTTCTTC. The V call is TRBV5-4, the J call TRBJ2-1; possibly TRBD2 for D (5 bases). This CDR3 region has 12 residues. CDR1 and CDR2 from the germline V gene are SGHNT and YYREEE (reference sequence). V was clipped by 2 bases and J by 9 bases, with 9 bases between them.

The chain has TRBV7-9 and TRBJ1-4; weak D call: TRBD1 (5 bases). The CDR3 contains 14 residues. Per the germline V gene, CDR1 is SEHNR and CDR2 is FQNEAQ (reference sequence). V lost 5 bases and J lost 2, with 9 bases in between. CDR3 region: CASSPGWTNEKLFF. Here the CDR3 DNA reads TGTGCCAGCAGCCCAGGGTGGACTAATGAAAAACTGTTTTTT. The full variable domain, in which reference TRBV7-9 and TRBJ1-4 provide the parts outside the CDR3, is DTGVSQNPRHKITKRGQNVTFRCDPISEHNRLYWYRQTLGQGPEFLTYFQNEAQLEKSRLLSDRFSAERPKGSFSTLEIQRTEQGDSAMYLCASSPGWTNEKLFFGSGTQLSVL.

The CDR3 loop is CASTTGQGFSYEQYF. The CDR3 DNA reads TGTGCCAGCACTACGGGACAGGGCTTCTCCTACGAGCAGTACTTC. The chain is built from TRBV28 and TRBJ2-7; TRBD1 matches 9 bases. Germline loops: CDR1 MDHEN, CDR2 SYDVKM. The junction had 7 bases not matched to a gene; V was cut back by 7 bases and J by 0 bases. CDR3 length equals 15 residues. Full variable domain (rest looked up from reference TRBV28 and TRBJ2-7): DVKVTQSSRYLVKRTGEKVFLECVQDMDHENMFWYRQDPGLGLRLIYFSYDVKMKEKGDIPEGYSVSREKKERFSLILESASTNQTSMYLCASTTGQGFSYEQYFGPGTRLTVT.

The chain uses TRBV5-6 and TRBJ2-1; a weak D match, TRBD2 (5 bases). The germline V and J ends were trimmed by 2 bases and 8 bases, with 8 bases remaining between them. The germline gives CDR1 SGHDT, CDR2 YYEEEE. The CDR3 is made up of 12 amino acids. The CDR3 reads CASSLGADEQFF. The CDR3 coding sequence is TGTGCCAGCAGCTTAGGAGCGGATGAGCAGTTCTTC.

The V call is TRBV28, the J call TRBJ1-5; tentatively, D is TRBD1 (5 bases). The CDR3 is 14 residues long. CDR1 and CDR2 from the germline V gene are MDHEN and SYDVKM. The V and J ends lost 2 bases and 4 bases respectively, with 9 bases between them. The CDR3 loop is CASSLPGGNQPQHF. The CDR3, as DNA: TGTGCCAGCAGTTTACCCGGGGGAAATCAGCCCCAGCATTTT.

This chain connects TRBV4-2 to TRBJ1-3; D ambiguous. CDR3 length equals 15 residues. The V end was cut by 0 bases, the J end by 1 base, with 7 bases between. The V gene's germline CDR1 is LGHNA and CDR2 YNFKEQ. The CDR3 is CASSQDLTSGNTIYF. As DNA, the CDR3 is TGTGCCAGCAGCCAAGATCTCACTTCTGGAAACACCATATATTTT.

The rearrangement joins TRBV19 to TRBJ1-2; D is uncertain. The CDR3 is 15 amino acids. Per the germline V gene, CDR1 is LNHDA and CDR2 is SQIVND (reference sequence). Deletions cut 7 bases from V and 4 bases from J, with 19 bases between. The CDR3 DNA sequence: TGTGCCAGTACCTCCTTTTTCGGGTCGGGCTATGGCTACACCTTC. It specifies CASTSFFGSGYGYTF.

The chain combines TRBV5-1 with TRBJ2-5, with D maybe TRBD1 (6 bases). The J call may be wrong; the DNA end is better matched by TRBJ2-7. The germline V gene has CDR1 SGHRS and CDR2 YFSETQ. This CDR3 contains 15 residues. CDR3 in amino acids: CASSRLPDRSYEQYF. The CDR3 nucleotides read TGCGCCAGCAGCCGACTACCCGACAGGTCCTACGAGCAGTACTTC.

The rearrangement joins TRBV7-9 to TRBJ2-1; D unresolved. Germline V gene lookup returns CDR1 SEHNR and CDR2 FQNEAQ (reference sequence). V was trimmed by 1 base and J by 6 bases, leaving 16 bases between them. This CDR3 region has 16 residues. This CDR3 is CASSLGEVLASNEQFF. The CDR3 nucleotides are TGTGCCAGCAGCTTAGGTGAGGTGTTAGCCTCCAATGAGCAGTTCTTC.

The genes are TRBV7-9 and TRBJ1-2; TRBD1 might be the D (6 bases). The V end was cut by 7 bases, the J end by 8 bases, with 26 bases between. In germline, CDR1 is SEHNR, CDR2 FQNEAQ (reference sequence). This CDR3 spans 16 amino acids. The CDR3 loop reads CASKEFEGGLGVGYTF. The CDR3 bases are TGTGCCAGCAAGGAATTCGAGGGGGGGCTGGGAGTGGGCTACACCTTC.